The source of this T cell receptor (beta chain) is a study of blood T cell repertoires in COVID-19. The assay was immunoSEQ multiplex PCR, and TCRdb's table has in-frame clones only and misses some. The sample lists approximately 92,000 clones, 70% to 85% occurring once. Turning to this clone: Relative to the germline gene, one junction end is altered; a read error may explain this.

In germline, CDR1 is SGHTA, CDR2 FQGTGA. CDR3 length: 15 residues. The chain has TRBV7-3 and TRBJ2-2; D is perhaps TRBD2 (7 bases). Sequenced sample: peripheral blood. This clonotype was sampled from a woman aged 55-69 years in a cohort sampled during active or convalescent COVID-19. The CDR3 region is CASSLRGANTGELFF. As DNA, the CDR3 is TGTGCCAGCAGCTTACGGGGGGCGAATACCGGGGAGCTGTTTTTT.